This T cell receptor (beta chain) was recovered during a study of blood T cell repertoires in COVID-19. TCRdb's copy holds only in-frame clones and misses some; the assay was immunoSEQ multiplex PCR. The data show some 150,000 clones, over 75% seen once. The germline gives CDR1 SGHTA, CDR2 FQGNSA. Trimming cost V 5 bases and J 3 bases, with 5 bases left between them. The CDR3 is 13 residues long. The clonotype comes from a woman between 45 and 65 years old with acute or convalescent COVID-19. The gene calls are TRBV7-2 and TRBJ1-6; perhaps TRBD1 as D (5 bases). The material sequenced was peripheral blood. The CDR3 region is CASSDSYNSPLHF. The CDR3 DNA reads TGTGCCAGCAGCGACAGCTATAATTCACCCCTCCACTTT.